Below, one T cell receptor (beta chain) is given with its context. The data belong to a study of blood T cell repertoires in COVID-19. Looking at the study overall: There were acute and convalescent COVID-19 samples, and they came from the United States, Italy and Spain. In each case, the material was cDNA or gDNA derived from T cells, B-cell-depleted T cells, or PBMCs.

V lost 1 base to trimming and J lost 6 bases, with 12 bases between them. Germline-derived CDR1 and CDR2 are SEHNR and FQNEAQ (reference sequence). The length of the CDR3 is 14 residues. Original processing notes: From reference gene primer amplification, estimates of nucleated cell counts were derived. Some clones are missing from TCRdb's copy, which holds only in-frame ones; the method was immunoSEQ multiplex PCR. From that table come the V and J calls and clone size; the DNA was used to work out D and trimming. The sample consists of about 120,000 clones, around four fifths of them appearing once.

This receptor was identified in a man between 60 and 75 years old with active or convalescent COVID-19. The sequencing input was peripheral blood. This rearrangement joins TRBV7-9 to TRBJ1-2; possible D gene TRBD1, 6 bases. As DNA, the CDR3 is TGTGCCAGCAGCTTAGTAATGGGGACAAATGGCTACACCTTC. Translating gives CASSLVMGTNGYTF.